This is a list of T cell receptor beta chains from one sample in a study of CD8+ T cells in alopecia areata. Clones were read by immunoSEQ multiplex PCR, and TCRdb kept only the in-frame ones, dropping some. The repertoire has more than 11,000 clones, roughly 54% of them found once; the top ten carry around 4.2%. Sequencing used CD4+ Tregs sorted from blood. These TCRs come from a human donor with alopecia areata. The CDR3 runs from the conserved cysteine through the conserved F or W. D genes are given only for firm matches. Some rows mark clone size as missing; the rest say once, few, many or name a class of expanded clone.

D gene,J gene,V gene,clone size,CDR3 DNA,CDR3 protein
TRBD1,TRBJ2-5,TRBV28,NA,TGTGCCAGCACCGACAGGGGGCCTCAAGAGACCCAGTACTTC,CASTDRGPQETQYF
NA,TRBJ1-1,TRBV28,once,TGTGCCAGCAGTTTAGAGGGGGGCTCGCGAGGCGAAGCTTTCTTT,CASSLEGGSRGEAFF
TRBD2,TRBJ2-1,TRBV27,few,TGTGCCAGCAGTTTCCGGTGGCTAGCGGGACCAAAGTACAATGAGCAGTTCTTC,CASSFRWLAGPKYNEQFF
TRBD2,TRBJ2-7,TRBV6-5,NA,TGTGCCAGCAGTTATACCGGGACTAGCGGGACCTACGAGCAGTACTTC,CASSYTGTSGTYEQYF
TRBD1,TRBJ2-5,TRBV5-1,few,TGCGCCAGCAGCCCCGGACAGGGCAAGACCCAGTACTTC,CASSPGQGKTQYF
TRBD2,TRBJ2-1,TRBV7-2,NA,TGTGCCAGCAGCTTAAAAGACCAGCCGGGACTAGCGGGAGTGAGTGAGCAGTTCTTC,CASSLKDQPGLAGVSEQFF
NA,TRBJ2-6,TRBV7-9,few,TGTGCCAGCAGCTTGGCAGGGGAGGGTCCCGGGGCCAACGTCCTGACTTTC,CASSLAGEGPGANVLTF
TRBD1,TRBJ2-3,TRBV10-3,NA,TGTGCCATCAGTGAGAGTAGACAGGGGTACTCAGATACGCAGTATTTT,CAISESRQGYSDTQYF
NA,TRBJ2-1,TRBV6-6,NA,TGTGCCAGCAGTAGACTCTCCGGTGAGCAGTTCTTC,CASSRLSGEQFF
NA,TRBJ2-3,TRBV10-3,NA,TGTGCCATCAGTGATTTAGAGACAGGCACAGATACGCAGTATTTT,CAISDLETGTDTQYF
NA,TRBJ2-5,TRBV6-5,few,TGTGCCAGCAGTGAACTCTCCCTGGGGGGAACCCAGTACTTC,CASSELSLGGTQYF
TRBD2,TRBJ2-1,TRBV19,NA,TGTGCCAGTAGTCCTTTTTATCTATCGGGAGGGCTTTCCAATGAGCAGTTCTTC,CASSPFYLSGGLSNEQFF
TRBD1,TRBJ2-3,TRBV29-1,NA,TGCAGCGCTCGGGACAGAAGCACAGATACGCAGTATTTT,CSARDRSTDTQYF
NA,TRBJ1-3,TRBV4-1,NA,TGCGCCAGCAGCCAAGATTTGACGAGGGGAACTGGAAACACCATATATTTT,CASSQDLTRGTGNTIYF